The 17 T cell receptor beta chains listed next were all sequenced from one sample in a study of blood T cell repertoires in COVID-19. The table came from immunoSEQ multiplex PCR; TCRdb's copy has only in-frame clones and leaves some out. The sample holds about 280,000 clones; 80% to 90% are singletons and the top ten take over 8.5%. Sequencing used peripheral blood. Receptors originate from a woman aged 45 to 65 who had recovered from COVID-19.

J is TRBJ1-6 and V is TRBV2; 8 bases align to TRBD1. The germline V gene encodes CDR1 SNHLY and CDR2 FYNNEI. The CDR3 contains 15 residues. The V and J ends lost 8 bases and 9 bases, in that order; junction bases with no gene match: 12. The DNA for the CDR3 is TGTGCCAGCCTCCGAGGCCAGGGGGCACGTTCACCCCTCCACTTT. Its translation: CASLRGQGARSPLHF. The full variable domain, with the rest looked up from reference TRBV2 and TRBJ1-6, is EPEVTQTPSHQVTQMGQEVILRCVPISNHLYFYWYRQILGQKVEFLVSFYNNEISEKSEIFDDQFSVERPDGSNFTLKIRSTKLEDSAMYFCASLRGQGARSPLHFGNGTRLTVT.

J is TRBJ1-2 and V is TRBV6-5, with 8 bases matching TRBD1. The CDR3 is 15 amino acids. The germline CDR1 and CDR2 sequences are MNHEY and SVGAGI. Trimming cost V 0 bases and J 4 bases; bases outside gene matches: 4. Here the CDR3 DNA reads TGTGCCAGCAGTTACTCGGCGGGACAGGCCTATGGCTACACCTTC. Protein: CASSYSAGQAYGYTF.

This clone occurred a few times. The chain joins TRBV7-3 to TRBJ2-1; TRBD2 matches 8 bases. Germline values: CDR1 SGHTA, CDR2 FQGTGA. This CDR3 region has 16 residues. V trimming: 5 bases; J trimming: 4 bases; junction bases outside the gene matches: 10. CDR3 residues: CASSLQAGDTYNEQFF. For the CDR3, the DNA is TGTGCCAGCAGCCTACAAGCGGGGGACACTTACAATGAGCAGTTCTTC.

The table lists this clone with a count of one. J is TRBJ2-2 and V is TRBV19, with TRBD2 identical over 13 bases. In germline, CDR1 is LNHDA, CDR2 SQIVND (reference sequence). The CDR3 totals 15 residues. With V trimmed by 5 bases and J by 8 bases, 5 bases remained unmatched. The CDR3 region has the DNA TGTGCCAGTAGTTTATGGACTAGCGGGGGAGGGGAGCTGTTTTTT. The encoded protein is CASSLWTSGGGELFF.

The J gene is TRBJ1-5, the V gene TRBV21-1; TRBD1, the table's D call, was not compared with the DNA. TRBV21-1 is a documented pseudogene. The CDR3 is made up of 15 amino acids. The chain's CDR3 is CASSKPRDRAQPQHF. The CDR3 bases are TGTGCCAGCAGCAAACCCCGGGACAGGGCTCAGCCCCAGCATTTT.

The chain carries TRBV2 and TRBJ1-6, with D possibly being TRBD1 (6 bases). Deletions cut 6 bases from V and 7 bases from J, with 10 bases between. Germline loops: CDR1 SNHLY, CDR2 FYNNEI. The CDR3 length is 13 residues. This chain's CDR3 is CASRTGWNSPLHF. DNA of the CDR3: TGTGCCAGCAGGACAGGTTGGAATTCACCCCTCCACTTT.

The CDR3 coding sequence is TGTGCCAGCAGCTTGGGACTCCTGAACACTGAAGCTTTCTTT. Amino acids: CASSLGLLNTEAFF. V gene TRBV7-2 combines with J gene TRBJ1-1; tentatively, D is TRBD1 (5 bases). CDR3 length equals 14 residues. V lost 3 bases and J 0 bases, leaving 8 bases between the germline ends. Germline lookup yields CDR1 SGHTA and CDR2 FQGNSA.

The V gene is TRBV2, the J gene TRBJ2-1, with a tentative D call TRBD2 (6 bases). Trimming took 7 bases from V and 0 from J, leaving 10 bases between them. In germline, CDR1 is SNHLY, CDR2 FYNNEI. The CDR3 has 14 amino acids. The CDR3 here is CASTGTSSYNEQFF. CDR3 DNA: TGTGCCAGCACTGGGACTTCCTCCTACAATGAGCAGTTCTTC.

The chain has TRBV7-2 and TRBJ2-7; D not certain. In germline, CDR1 is SGHTA, CDR2 FQGNSA. The CDR3 spans 16 residues. Deletions cut 0 bases from V and 4 bases from J, with 16 bases between. The CDR3 DNA reads as TGTGCCAGCAGCTTAGCCCGGAGCAACGCGCCGTACGAGCAGTACTTC. It encodes CASSLARSNAPYEQYF.

The rearrangement joins TRBV19 to TRBJ1-5; 10 bases fit TRBD1. CDR3 size: 14 residues. Germline CDR1 reads LNHDA; CDR2 reads SQIVND (reference sequence). Trimming at V came to 6 bases and at J to 2 bases, leaving 1 base not matched to a gene. The CDR3 sequence: CASRGTGGNQPQHF. For the CDR3, the DNA is TGTGCCAGTAGGGGGACAGGGGGCAATCAGCCCCAGCATTTT.

V gene TRBV5-4 combines with J gene TRBJ2-7; tentatively, D is TRBD1 (5 bases). This CDR3 spans 13 amino acids. The germline gives CDR1 SGHNT, CDR2 YYREEE (reference sequence). The V end lost 7 bases, the J end lost 1 base, and 12 bases lay between the germline ends. CDR3 sequence: CASGRTGSYEQYF. For the CDR3, the DNA is TGTGCCAGCGGCCGCACAGGATCCTACGAGCAGTACTTC.

CDR3 protein: CASSRTMSDTQYF. DNA of the CDR3: TGCGCCAGCAGCCGGACAATGTCGGATACGCAGTATTTT. This chain links TRBV4-1 with TRBJ2-3; D perhaps matches TRBD1 (5 bases). Germline CDR1 MGHRA, CDR2 YSYEKL. V was shortened by 4 bases and J by 6 bases, with 11 bases between the two germline ends. The CDR3 covers 13 residues.

This clone came up once. The chain links TRBV19 to TRBJ1-2, with TRBD1 identical over 8 bases. There are 14 residues in the CDR3. With 8 bases clipped from V and 0 bases from J, the junction kept 5 bases outside the gene matches. In germline, CDR1 is LNHDA, CDR2 SQIVND (reference sequence). In DNA form, the CDR3 reads TGTGCCAGTGGGTCGGACAGGGCTAACTATGGCTACACCTTC. It is translated as CASGSDRANYGYTF.

The V call is TRBV5-1, the J call TRBJ2-5; weak D call: TRBD1 (5 bases). CDR3 length: 14 residues. Trimming took 3 bases from V and 1 from J, leaving 10 bases between them. The germline V gene encodes CDR1 SGHRS and CDR2 YFSETQ. As DNA, the CDR3 is TGCGCCAGCAGCTGGCAGGGTGCCCAAGAGACCCAGTACTTC. Protein product: CASSWQGAQETQYF.

The chain recombines TRBV18 with TRBJ2-7, with 8 nucleotides matching TRBD2. The junction had 8 bases not matched to a gene; V was cut back by 6 bases and J by 4 bases. In germline, CDR1 is KGHSH, CDR2 LQKENI. The CDR3 is 14 residues long. The CDR3 bases are TGTGCCAGCTCGATAACTAGCGGTAGGTACGAGCAGTACTTC. Its protein product is CASSITSGRYEQYF.

This clone was seen a handful of times. The chain uses TRBV5-1 and TRBJ1-5; no definite D call. The CDR3 has 14 amino acids. Per the germline V gene, CDR1 is SGHRS and CDR2 is YFSETQ. Trimming shortened V by 0 bases and J by 4 bases, and 8 bases separated the two germline ends. CDR3 coding DNA: TGCGCCAGCAGCTTGGAGGGAGGGAATCAGCCCCAGCATTTT. Encoded protein: CASSLEGGNQPQHF.

The rearrangement uses TRBV29-1 and TRBJ2-3; TRBD2 matches at 10 bases. Germline-derived CDR1 and CDR2 are SQVTM and ANQGSEA. There are 15 residues in the CDR3. J gave up 0 bases and V 4 bases, and 4 bases lay outside the gene matches. The CDR3 region has the DNA TGCAGCGTTGGAACTAGCGGGATTAGCACAGATACGCAGTATTTT. Translation: CSVGTSGISTDTQYF.